This section outlines one TCR beta chain sequence together with its context. It has no known antigen specificity. Base qualities are not provided; no much larger clone lies one nucleotide away. Enrolling through a virtual design, the prospective study's participants ranged in age from roughly 18 to 89 years and lived across around 25 United States geographic areas. To assign participants to cohorts, the prospective study relied on clinical history that participants themselves reported in a screening survey and a study questionnaire. For ImmuneRACE Cohort 3, a participant was defined as recovered based on two consecutive negative NP/OP PCR tests, clearance by a healthcare professional, or resolution of symptoms. In the prospective study, whole blood, serum and a nasopharyngeal or oropharyngeal swab were collected from each participant by mobile phlebotomists. Over an approximately 2-month period, participants in the prospective study had the option of providing additional blood draws and questionnaires. Prospective study blood samples were shipped either frozen or at room temperature before DNA extraction.

The immunoSEQ Assay, a bias-controlled multiplex PCR, was used to amplify TCRbeta CDR3 regions from genomic DNA. On the study's bioinformatics: The number of nucleated cells in each sample was estimated by amplification of reference gene primers within the assay. To quantify the absolute abundance of each unique TCRbeta CDR3 rearrangement, sequence reads were collapsed and filtered. For each sample, productive Simpson clonality was calculated as the square root of Simpson's diversity index across productive rearrangements. Entries here come from immuneACCESS through TCRdb and include only in-frame sequences with V and J called. Some clones fail to appear in such tables; in the studies checked, an unresolved V gene covers under half of the shortfall, and the cause of the remainder is unknown. The DNA was the basis for D and trimming; V, J and clone size are from that table. The sample has approximately 160,000 clones on record, more than 75% of them singletons. The ten most abundant clones make up approximately 6.5% of the sample.

Via the germline V gene (reference sequence), CDR1 is LNHDA and CDR2 SQIVND. V loses 3 bases, J loses 0 bases, and the germline ends lie 9 bases apart. From its cysteine to its phenylalanine, the CDR3 spans 15 amino acids. The retained sequence is limited to the CDR3, 45 bases, with the frame set at the first base. This entry comes from a study of blood T cell repertoires in COVID-19 (dated by TCRdb to 2019 to 2021). About the study as a whole: Samples covering the acute and convalescent phases of COVID-19 were provided by collaborators in the United States, Italy and Spain. The material from the prospective study consisted of cDNA or gDNA derived from T cells, B-cell-depleted T cells, or PBMCs. Subjects who had been exposed to COVID-19, were actively infected with it, or had recovered from it provided the deeply sampled blood TCRbeta repertoires that made up the dataset. A freely available public database, intended as a resource for researchers studying the immune response to SARS-CoV-2, is where the repertoires were released. Samples came from the ongoing ImmuneRACE study (first 160 participants) plus 1,254 subjects from 6 global collaborators. Sample metadata almost always included a de-identified subject ID, COVID-19 status, age in years and sex. Where available, HLA class I and class II types were taken from metadata supplied by the sample provider and were not determined by assay-based typing.

Results and caveats for the whole study, not just this receptor: The amount of clinical and demographic metadata varied by source and participant and was provided uncurated.

The sequencing input was PBMCs or T cells enriched from blood (not recorded which). The sequence was obtained from a woman between 45 and 65 years old who had recovered from COVID-19. The receptor chain draws on TRBV19 and TRBJ2-1; the D gene is perhaps TRBD2, on 5 matching bases. CDR3 loop: CASSMPGSSYNEQFF. The bases are TGTGCCAGTAGTATGCCGGGGAGCTCCTACAATGAGCAGTTCTTC.